Included here is one T cell receptor (beta chain) sequence, with context. Its target is unknown. With V trimmed by 0 bases and J by 9 bases, 3 bases remained unmatched. This CDR3 spans 14 amino acids. The V gene's germline CDR1 is SGHNT and CDR2 YYREEE (reference sequence). The data originate from a study of CD4+ T cells in melanoma. Some clones are missing from TCRdb's copy, which holds only in-frame ones; the method was immunoSEQ multiplex PCR. The data contain approximately 14,000 clones, 60% to 70% of them singletons. General study results and limits: CD8+ T cell, macrophage and B cell function reportedly correlated with neoantigen-specific CD4+ T cells. In melanoma, neoantigen-specific CD4+ T cells reportedly differed in differentiation state.

The origin of this receptor is a human donor with melanoma. Specimen: cells from a culture (not recorded whether cultured in vitro). The chain has TRBV5-4 and TRBJ2-3, with 11 bases fitting TRBD1. CDR3 protein: CASSLGGQGGTQYF. CDR3 in DNA: TGTGCCAGCAGCTTGGGGGGACAGGGGGGGACGCAGTATTTT. The full variable domain, in which reference TRBV5-4 and TRBJ2-3 provide the parts outside the CDR3, is ETGVTQSPTHLIKTRGQQVTLRCSSQSGHNTVSWYQQALGQGPQFIFQYYREEENGRGNFPPRFSGLQFPNYSSELNVNALELDDSALYLCASSLGGQGGTQYFGPGTRLTVL.